The following is a T cell receptor (beta chain) sequence with its context. This clonotype came up a few times. The antigen it recognizes is unknown. The input lacks base qualities; no much larger clone sits a single base away. To prepare the library, 5' RACE was applied. The reads were generated on an Illumina HiSeq 2500. A second about 6 to 11 cycle PCR used a sample-barcoded 5' primer and a J-beta primer mix. Each TCR beta cDNA molecule received a unique molecular identifier from a template-switch 5' adaptor carrying 12 random nucleotides. Each sample yielded at least 3 million CDR3-containing paired-end reads. First-strand cDNA synthesis was performed from all RNA using the Mint cDNA synthesis kit, with priming by a TRBC-specific oligonucleotide. Following uracil-DNA glycosylase treatment, a first 18-cycle PCR with universal primers M1SS and BC2_uni_R was performed on all cDNA. From the authors' description of their analysis: Normalization of each sample was performed by random selection of 1 million high-quality reads, each carrying a distinct molecular identifier. Instead of being binned into consensus sequences, reads that shared molecular identifiers were thrown out. CDR3 identification, clonotype clustering and error correction used MiTCR with a Q25 quality threshold and the strictest error-elimination algorithm. A nonparametric unseen species model with Euler transformation was used to estimate a lower bound on total TCR beta diversity. Using fastp trimming at Q25 and MiXCR clonotype assembly, TCRdb reanalyzed the public sequencing data and kept in-frame beta chains. Rows with a matching CDR3 protein are joined into one entry that keeps the most common DNA and genes. The V and J calls come from TCRdb's annotation, not from the publication. Within this sample are roughly 930,000 distinct CDR3 sequences, with under 50% of them counted one time only. In total, the top ten clones hold about an eighth of the sample.

This sample was taken from a study of blood T cells in healthy people across ages (dated by TCRdb to between 2014 and 2016). Concerning the study at large: In model experiments, template switching captured roughly one uniquely barcoded TCR beta cDNA molecule for every two T cells. Age-related changes in TCR beta repertoire diversity were measured in the study by deep sequencing normalized with unique cDNA molecular identifiers. The donors were split into four age groups: young (average about 16 years), middle-aged (nearly 40), aged (approximately 60) and long-lived (approximately 80). To avoid experimental bias, donors of different ages were spread randomly across the sequencing lanes. For two donors (one aged 18 to 30 and one aged 80 or older), the study analyzed two additional independent replicas of 1 million unique cDNA reads from the same blood draw.

From a lookup of the germline V gene (reference sequence), CDR1 and CDR2 are LNHDA and SQIVND. V ends up 0 bases short and J 7 bases short, with an unmatched junction base count of 6. The CDR3 numbers 14 residues from cysteine through phenylalanine. Here the CDR3 DNA is all that survives: 42 bases in frame from base 1. Donors were 39 systemically healthy Caucasian individuals from Russia aged roughly 6 to 90 years. Each donor gave roughly 9 milliliters of peripheral blood, drawn into EDTA-treated Vacutainer tubes. PBMCs were isolated by Ficoll-Paque density-gradient centrifugation, with at least 6.5 million obtained per sample. Trizol reagent was used to extract total RNA from PBMCs, with at least 6 micrograms per sample. For every donor, an aliquot of PBMCs went through flow cytometry to measure the percentages of naive CD45RAhigh/CD27high T cells. The paper as a whole reports these results and caveats: Observed TCR beta diversity correlated strongly with the percentage of naive T cells measured by flow cytometry. The CMV infection status of donors was not known, potentially confounding age-related changes in expanded clonotypes. Observed TCR beta diversity per million T cells fell roughly linearly with age, and a significant reduction was already apparent by age around 44. Compared with the aged group, the long-lived group had more naive CD4+ T cells, fewer expanded clones and increased TCR diversity, suggesting age selection. Bulk unsorted PBMC profiling prevented conclusive comparison of naive and antigen-experienced compartments. Estimates of total diversity based on one million sequenced T cells were considered lower bounds and underestimates.

The rearranged chain carries TRBV19 and TRBJ2-7, with 7 bases matching TRBD2. The sequencing sample was made of blood. The TCR originated in a man aged 30-40 years in good health. The nucleotide sequence reads as follows: TGTGCCAGTAGTATAGATCTTGGACTAGGAGAGCAGTACTTC. Translated, it reads CASSIDLGLGEQYF.